These 8 T cell receptor beta chains share one sample of origin, sequenced in a study of CD8+ T cells in alopecia areata. Investigators isolated RNA and reverse transcribed it into cDNA to act as the sequencing template. The method was immunoSEQ multiplex PCR; TCRdb's version includes in-frame clones alone and lacks a portion of them. The repertoire has roughly 97,000 clones, around 38% of them found once; the top ten carry approximately 1.2%. The source material was CD4+ T cells sorted from blood. The receptors come from a human donor with alopecia areata.

About this clone itself: This specimen includes other DNA sequences encoding the same CDR3. This chain joins TRBV28 and TRBJ1-5, with D tentatively TRBD1 (6 bases). This CDR3 has 15 residues. Trimming shortened V by 1 base and J by 3 bases, and 10 bases separated the two germline ends. Germline V gene sequence: CDR1 MDHEN, CDR2 SYDVKM. The CDR3 is CASSLSGAYNQPQHF. CDR3 coding DNA: TGTGCCAGCAGTTTATCAGGGGCCTACAATCAGCCCCAGCATTTT.

The genes are TRBV29-1 and TRBJ1-5; D may be TRBD1 (5 bases). With 2 bases removed from V and 1 base from J, the gap between germline ends came to 9 bases. The CDR3 sequence is 14 residues long. The germline V gene encodes CDR1 SQVTM and CDR2 ANQGSEA. The CDR3 coding sequence is TGCAGCGTTGAATTCCAGGGCAGCAATCAGCCCCAGCATTTT. It encodes CSVEFQGSNQPQHF.

V and J are TRBV6-6 and TRBJ1-2, with a possible D match to TRBD1 (5 bases). CDR1 is MNHNY, CDR2 SVGAGI, per germline (reference sequence). The germline V and J ends were trimmed by 4 bases and 8 bases, with 23 bases remaining between them. The CDR3 consists of 16 residues. CDR3 region: CASSFPGHASSYGYTF. For the CDR3, the DNA is TGTGCCAGCAGTTTCCCCGGACATGCGTCGAGCTACGGCTACACCTTC.

This clone was counted between two and nine times. This rearrangement joins TRBV7-9 to TRBJ2-7; 8 bases agree with TRBD1. Germline trimming cut 0 bases from V and 2 bases from J; bases unmatched to any gene: 6. The CDR3 consists of 16 residues. Germline CDR1 SEHNR, CDR2 FQNEAQ (reference sequence). For the CDR3, the DNA is TGTGCCAGCAGCTTAGCGGGACAGGTCTTCACCTACGAGCAGTACTTC. It is translated as CASSLAGQVFTYEQYF.

Within the sample, this clone is medium-sized (0.01 to 0.1%). This chain links TRBV7-2 with TRBJ1-5, with D perhaps matching TRBD1 (5 bases). Per germline, CDR1 SGHTA and CDR2 FQGNSA. The V end lost 0 bases, the J end lost 3 bases, and 9 bases lay between the germline ends. The CDR3 is made up of 15 amino acids. DNA of the CDR3: TGTGCCAGCAGCTTAGCGGGGACGGCCAATCAGCCCCAGCATTTT. Translated, it gives CASSLAGTANQPQHF.

The chain links TRBV30 to TRBJ1-2; 7 bases are shared with TRBD1. Germline CDR1 GTSNPN, CDR2 SVGIG (reference sequence). This CDR3 is built from 14 residues. V was clipped by 6 bases and J by 1 base; unmatched bases: 8. In DNA form, the CDR3 reads TGTGCCTGTAAGAAACAGGGGAATAACTATGGCTACACCTTC. As protein: CACKKQGNNYGYTF.

This CDR3 is CASTSGPRTLGAYEQYF. The CDR3 region has the DNA TGTGCCAGCACCTCCGGCCCAAGGACCCTTGGGGCCTACGAGCAGTACTTC. The J gene is TRBJ2-7, the V gene TRBV28; D remains unclear. Germline CDR1 reads MDHEN; CDR2 reads SYDVKM. Trimming shortened V by 7 bases and J by 2 bases, and 24 bases separated the two germline ends. CDR3 size: 17 residues.

This chain links TRBV14 with TRBJ1-5, with a possible D match to TRBD1 (5 bases). V lost 0 bases and J lost 0, with 15 bases in between. Germline CDR1 is SGHDN and CDR2 is FVKESK. The CDR3 totals 18 residues. CDR3 amino acids: CASSQDFGEGYSNQPQHF. The CDR3 nucleotides read TGTGCCAGCAGCCAAGATTTCGGGGAGGGGTATAGCAATCAGCCCCAGCATTTT.